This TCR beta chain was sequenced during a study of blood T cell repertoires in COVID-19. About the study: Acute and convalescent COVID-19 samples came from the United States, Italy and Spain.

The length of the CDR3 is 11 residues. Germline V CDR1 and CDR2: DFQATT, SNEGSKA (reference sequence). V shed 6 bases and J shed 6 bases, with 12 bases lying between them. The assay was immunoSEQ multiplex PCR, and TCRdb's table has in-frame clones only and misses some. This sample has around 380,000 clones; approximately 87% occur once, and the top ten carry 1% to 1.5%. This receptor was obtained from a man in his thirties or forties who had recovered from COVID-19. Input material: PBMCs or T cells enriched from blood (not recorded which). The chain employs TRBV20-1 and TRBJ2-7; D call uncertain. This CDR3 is CSAPIWPEQYF. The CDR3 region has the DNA TGCAGTGCCCCGATCTGGCCCGAGCAGTACTTC.